The 10 T cell receptor beta chains listed next were all sequenced from one sample in a study of blood T cell repertoires in COVID-19. Using immunoSEQ multiplex PCR, the repertoire was profiled, and TCRdb retains in-frame clones only, with some absent. The repertoire holds hundreds of thousands of clones, with less than 90% as singletons. The specimen sequenced was peripheral blood. The receptors were sampled from a woman between 50 and 59 years old with COVID-19, enrolled during active disease.

This chain uses TRBV24-1 with TRBJ2-3, with no clear D. The CDR3 is 13 residues long. Per the germline V gene, CDR1 is KGHDR and CDR2 is SFDVKD. With 9 bases removed from V and 4 bases from J, the gap between germline ends came to 13 bases. The CDR3 DNA follows: TGTGCCACCTCTGACATGGCACCAGATACGCAGTATTTT. This gives the protein CATSDMAPDTQYF.

V is TRBV6-1 and J is TRBJ2-1; the D gene is possibly TRBD2 (6 bases). CDR1 is MNHNS and CDR2 is SASEGT in the germline V gene. This CDR3 contains 14 residues. Trimming shortened V by 2 bases and J by 5 bases, and 10 bases separated the two germline ends. CDR3 sequence reads: CASSEQRVNNEQFF. The CDR3 coding sequence is TGTGCCAGCAGTGAACAGCGGGTGAACAATGAGCAGTTCTTC.

The chain uses TRBV7-9 and TRBJ1-2; 8 nucleotides line up with TRBD1. Germline CDR1 SEHNR, CDR2 FQNEAQ (reference sequence). This CDR3 comprises 15 residues. The junction had 5 bases not matched to a gene; V was cut back by 1 base and J by 4 bases. For the CDR3, the DNA is TGTGCCAGCAGCTTAGGACAGGGGATCGGCTATGGCTACACCTTC. Translation gives CASSLGQGIGYGYTF.

In nucleotides, the CDR3 is TGTGCCAGCAGCTCAGGGGTTAGTAAGAACACTGAAGCTTTCTTT. Translated: CASSSGVSKNTEAFF. V usage is TRBV13 and J usage is TRBJ1-1, with D possibly TRBD1 on 6 matching bases. Germline V CDR1 and CDR2: PRHDT, FYEKMQ (reference sequence). Trimming removed 4 bases at V and 1 base at J, with 13 bases between. The CDR3 has 15 residues. The whole variable domain, remainder taken from reference TRBV13 and TRBJ1-1, is AAGVIQSPRHLIKEKRETATLKCYPIPRHDTVYWYQQGPGQDPQFLISFYEKMQSDKGSIPDRFSAQQFSDYHSELNMSSLELGDSALYFCASSSGVSKNTEAFFGQGTRLTVV.

This rearrangement joins TRBV29-1 to TRBJ1-2, with D maybe TRBD1 (5 bases). The CDR3 is 12 residues long. Germline values: CDR1 SQVTM, CDR2 ANQGSEA. V was shortened by 3 bases and J by 4 bases, with 9 bases between the two germline ends. This chain's CDR3 is CSVEGLFYGYTF. CDR3 sequence (DNA): TGCAGCGTTGAGGGACTGTTCTATGGCTACACCTTC.

The V gene is TRBV5-8, the J gene TRBJ2-7; no firm D call. Germline CDR1 SGHTS, CDR2 YDEGEE. The CDR3 contains 13 residues. V was trimmed by 0 bases and J by 7 bases, leaving 11 bases between them. This CDR3 reads CASSLERQREQYF. The CDR3 DNA reads as TGTGCCAGCAGCTTGGAACGGCAGAGGGAGCAGTACTTC.

This clone was recorded only once. This chain links TRBV24-1 with TRBJ1-2; no reliable D call. CDR3 length: 14 amino acids. V dropped 2 bases and J dropped 1 base, with 7 bases sitting between them. CDR1 is KGHDR and CDR2 is SFDVKD in the germline V gene. This chain's CDR3 is CATSDSENNYGYTF. In DNA, the CDR3 is TGTGCCACCAGTGATTCGGAGAATAACTATGGCTACACCTTC.

The chain combines TRBV3-1 (or the pseudogene TRBV3-2) with TRBJ2-7; the D gene is possibly TRBD2 (5 bases). Germline V CDR1 and CDR2: LGHDT, YNNKEL (reference sequence). V was shortened by 5 bases and J by 4 bases, with 12 bases between the two germline ends. The CDR3 has 13 residues. The CDR3 region is CASSYLEGYEQYF. The CDR3 nucleotides are TGTGCCAGCAGCTACCTCGAGGGATACGAGCAGTACTTC.

The V gene is TRBV11-2, the J gene TRBJ1-3; D is ambiguous. CDR3 length: 15 residues. The V end lost 1 base, the J end lost 3 bases, and 10 bases lay between the germline ends. Germline-derived CDR1 and CDR2 are SGHAT and FQNNGV. In nucleotides, the CDR3 is TGTGCCAGCAGCTTAGCGGAGAGCGGTGGAAACACCATATATTTT. Translating it yields CASSLAESGGNTIYF.

The chain recombines TRBV19 with TRBJ1-1; D remains unclear. CDR1 LNHDA and CDR2 SQIVND come from the germline V gene (reference sequence). The CDR3 runs to 13 residues. The V end was cut by 5 bases, the J end by 8 bases, with 15 bases between. CDR3 loop: CASSPQANWEAFF. CDR3 bases: TGTGCCAGTAGTCCCCAAGCGAACTGGGAAGCTTTCTTT.